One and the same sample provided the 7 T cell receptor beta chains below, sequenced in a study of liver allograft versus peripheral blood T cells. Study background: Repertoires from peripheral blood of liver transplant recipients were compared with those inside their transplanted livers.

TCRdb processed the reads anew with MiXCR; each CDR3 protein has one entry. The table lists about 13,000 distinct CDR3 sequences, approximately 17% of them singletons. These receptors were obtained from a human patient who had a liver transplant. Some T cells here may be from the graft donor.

This CDR3 reads CASSSQGSGANVLTF. The CDR3 coding sequence is TGCGCCAGCAGCTCCCAGGGCTCTGGGGCCAACGTCCTGACTTTC. V is TRBV5-1 and J is TRBJ2-6; D is perhaps TRBD1 (5 bases). V lost 3 bases and J 0 bases, leaving 7 bases between the germline ends. This CDR3 comprises 15 residues. Germline V gene sequence: CDR1 SGHRS, CDR2 YFSETQ. The full variable domain, its missing parts supplied by reference TRBV5-1 and TRBJ2-6, is KAGVTQTPRYLIKTRGQQVTLSCSPISGHRSVSWYQQTPGQGLQFLFEYFSETQRNKGNFPGRFSGRQFSNSRSEMNVSTLELGDSALYLCASSSQGSGANVLTFGAGSRLTVL.

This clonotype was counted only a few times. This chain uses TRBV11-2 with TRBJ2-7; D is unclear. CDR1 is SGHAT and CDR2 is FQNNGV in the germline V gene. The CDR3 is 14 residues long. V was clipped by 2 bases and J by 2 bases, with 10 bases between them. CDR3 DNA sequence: TGTGCCAGCAGCTTACCACGGAAAACCTACGAGCAGTACTTC. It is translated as CASSLPRKTYEQYF.

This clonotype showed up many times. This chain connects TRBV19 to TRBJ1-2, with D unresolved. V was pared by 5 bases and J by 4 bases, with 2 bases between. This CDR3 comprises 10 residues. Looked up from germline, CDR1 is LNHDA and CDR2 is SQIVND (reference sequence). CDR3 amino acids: CASSFYGYTF. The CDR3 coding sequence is TGTGCCAGTAGTTTCTATGGCTACACCTTC. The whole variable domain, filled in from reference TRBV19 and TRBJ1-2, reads DGGITQSPKYLFRKEGQNVTLSCEQNLNHDAMYWYRQDPGQGLRLIYYSQIVNDFQKGDIAEGYSVSREKKESFPLTVTSAQKNPTAFYLCASSFYGYTFGSGTRLTVV.

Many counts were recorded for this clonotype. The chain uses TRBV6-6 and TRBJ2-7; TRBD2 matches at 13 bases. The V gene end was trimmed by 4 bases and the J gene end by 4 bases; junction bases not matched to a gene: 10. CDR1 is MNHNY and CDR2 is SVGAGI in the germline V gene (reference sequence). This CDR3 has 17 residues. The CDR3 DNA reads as TGTGCCAGCAGTTCGGGACTAGCGGGGCGTGATCCTTACGAGCAGTACTTC. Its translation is CASSSGLAGRDPYEQYF.

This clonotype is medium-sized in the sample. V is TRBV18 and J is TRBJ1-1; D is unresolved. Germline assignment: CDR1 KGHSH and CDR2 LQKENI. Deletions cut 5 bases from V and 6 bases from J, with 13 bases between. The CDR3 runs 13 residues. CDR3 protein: CASSETESPEAFF. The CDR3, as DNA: TGTGCCAGCTCAGAGACGGAGAGTCCTGAAGCTTTCTTT.

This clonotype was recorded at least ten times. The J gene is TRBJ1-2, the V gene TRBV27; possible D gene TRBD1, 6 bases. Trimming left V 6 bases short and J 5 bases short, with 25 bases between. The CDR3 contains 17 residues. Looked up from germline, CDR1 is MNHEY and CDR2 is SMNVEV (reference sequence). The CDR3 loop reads CASSPSGSGGPLYGYTF. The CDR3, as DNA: TGTGCCAGCAGCCCCTCGGGCTCCGGGGGCCCTCTATATGGCTACACCTTC.

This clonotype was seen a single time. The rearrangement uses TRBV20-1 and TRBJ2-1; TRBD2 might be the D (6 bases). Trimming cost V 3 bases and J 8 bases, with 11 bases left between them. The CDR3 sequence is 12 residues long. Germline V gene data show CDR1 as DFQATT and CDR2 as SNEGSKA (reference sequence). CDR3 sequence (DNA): TGCAGTGCTAGGGCTAGCGAGGATGAGCAGTTCTTC. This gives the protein CSARASEDEQFF.